The T cell receptor (beta chain) under discussion was sequenced for a study of cytomegalovirus exposure and HLA in healthy donors. As for the donors, each was a healthy bone marrow donor. PCR employed 60 Vbeta and 13 Jbeta primers. Clones were sequenced by immunoSEQ multiplex PCR, and TCRdb holds only the in-frame ones, with some missing. The sample lists about 200,000 clones, 80% to 85% occurring once. As regards this clone: Its target is unknown.

Study findings and constraints: Sequencing depth roughly uniform across donors was assumed in presence/absence analyses. Later analysis placed DRB1 highest and HLA-C lowest in TCR association rates, which differed by HLA locus.

The TCR comes from a woman between 35 and 50 years old in good health and CMV-seronegative. Source material: PBMCs.

CDR3 DNA sequence: TGTGCCAGCAGCTTAGAGGTCGGGCAGTACTTC. Its protein product is CASSLEVGQYF. The chain combines TRBV11-2 with TRBJ2-7; D call uncertain. V was clipped by 0 bases and J by 9 bases, with 6 bases between them. Germline values: CDR1 SGHAT, CDR2 FQNNGV. The CDR3 has 11 residues.